Below are 8 T cell receptor beta chains sequenced from a single sample in a study of identical twins. TCRdb passed the 5' RACE reads through MiXCR, listing each CDR3 protein once. The sample lists 1.5 million to 2 million distinct CDR3 sequences; about 32% were seen once. Sequencing was done on a sample of cord blood. The receptors come from a newborn girl in good health.

In its sample, this clonotype was seen many times. The gene calls are TRBV29-1 and TRBJ2-7, with TRBD1 matching 9 bases. In germline, CDR1 is SQVTM, CDR2 ANQGSEA. Germline trimming cut 0 bases from V and 3 bases from J; bases unmatched to any gene: 3. This CDR3 contains 14 residues. The CDR3 protein is CSVEDGTGYYEQYF. The CDR3 DNA sequence: TGCAGCGTTGAAGATGGGACAGGGTACTACGAGCAGTACTTC.

V is TRBV28 and J is TRBJ1-5; 9 nucleotides line up with TRBD1. V was pared by 6 bases and J by 6 bases, with 6 bases of the junction left unmatched. CDR3 length equals 14 residues. CDR1 and CDR2 from the germline V gene are MDHEN and SYDVKM. CDR3 region: CASSRRTGAQPQHF. CDR3 DNA sequence: TGTGCCAGCAGCCGGAGGACAGGGGCTCAGCCCCAGCATTTT.

This clonotype appeared a few times. The V and J genes are TRBV27 and TRBJ2-5, with D unresolved. The J call may be incorrect, as the DNA end agrees better with TRBJ2-7. Germline lookup yields CDR1 MNHEY and CDR2 SMNVEV (reference sequence). The CDR3 runs 12 residues. CDR3 residues: CASSPVPYEQYF. The CDR3 DNA follows: TGTGCCAGCAGTCCAGTACCCTACGAGCAGTACTTC.

Of note for this clonotype: One end of the junction varies from germline; a read error may be responsible. The chain combines TRBV3-1 with TRBJ2-5, with a possible D match to TRBD2 (6 bases). Germline values: CDR1 LGHDT, CDR2 YNNKEL (reference sequence). The CDR3 extends over 16 amino acids. The CDR3 DNA reads TGTGCCAGCAGCCAAGGGCTAGCGAGGCCCCAAGAGACCCACTACTTC. Protein sequence: CASSQGLARPQETHYF.

This clonotype was detected ten times or more. The chain uses TRBV27 and TRBJ2-7, with D possibly being TRBD2 (6 bases). The V gene's germline CDR1 is MNHEY and CDR2 SMNVEV (reference sequence). The CDR3 consists of 14 residues. Deletions cut 3 bases from V and 2 bases from J, with 11 bases between. The CDR3 spells CASSFRGSAYEQYF. CDR3 in DNA: TGTGCCAGCAGTTTTCGGGGGTCCGCCTACGAGCAGTACTTC.

On this clonotype: A junction boundary mismatches the germline segment, possibly from a read error. The J gene is TRBJ2-1, the V gene TRBV2; 7 bases agree with TRBD1. The better agreement between TRBJ2-7 and the DNA end casts doubt on the J call. The CDR3 covers 16 residues. Per the germline V gene, CDR1 is SNHLY and CDR2 is FYNNEI. The DNA of the CDR3 is TGTGCCACCAGTGACCGACAGGGCGCCTCCTACAATGAGCAGTACTTC. This codes for CATSDRQGASYNEQYF.

This clonotype was picked up one time. This chain uses TRBV21-1 with TRBJ2-3; the table's D call TRBD2 went unverified against the DNA. TRBV21-1 represents a pseudogene. The CDR3 covers 15 residues. The CDR3 is CASSNQRGGPDTQYF. CDR3 DNA: TGTGCCAGCAGCAATCAGCGGGGGGGCCCAGATACGCAGTATTTT.

This clonotype showed up just once. The chain is built from TRBV20-1 and TRBJ2-7; 7 bases agree with TRBD2. Germline V gene sequence: CDR1 DFQATT, CDR2 SNEGSKA (reference sequence). The V and J ends lost 6 bases and 2 bases, in that order; junction bases with no gene match: 10. The CDR3 length is 14 residues. The CDR3 bases are TGCAGTGCCGTACGGGCTAGCGGTACCTACGAGCAGTACTTC. Translating gives CSAVRASGTYEQYF.